Each of the 20 T cell receptor beta chains below was sequenced from the same sample in a study of shared clonotypes between healthy human individuals. Naive CD8 isolation took CD45RO-negative cells positively selected for CCR7 and excluded terminally differentiated effector memory CD45RA+ cells. Produced via immunoSEQ multiplex PCR; TCRdb's table is partial and in-frame only. The sample yields over 2 million clones, roughly 94% seen once. Input material: naive CD8+ T cells sorted from blood. The origin of the receptors is a man aged 18 to 30 in good health.

As regards this clone: Other DNA sequences in the same sample also yield this CDR3. This chain links TRBV6-5 with TRBJ2-5; 7 bases agree with TRBD2. Germline CDR1 MNHEY, CDR2 SVGAGI. The CDR3 is 15 amino acids. V trimming: 0 bases; J trimming: 1 base; junction bases outside the gene matches: 2. The CDR3 DNA reads as TGTGCCAGCAGTTACTCGGGGGGGGGCCAAGAGACCCAGTACTTC. Translated, it gives CASSYSGGGQETQYF.

J is TRBJ2-7 and V is TRBV6-5; no firm D call. The CDR3 is made up of 13 amino acids. V was clipped by 2 bases and J by 3 bases, with 8 bases between them. CDR1 is MNHEY, CDR2 SVGAGI, per germline. The CDR3 protein is CASSYIGNYEQYF. DNA of the CDR3: TGTGCCAGCAGTTACATCGGAAACTACGAGCAGTACTTC.

The chain recombines TRBV30 with TRBJ2-2; D might be TRBD1 (5 bases). Per the germline V gene, CDR1 is GTSNPN and CDR2 is SVGIG (reference sequence). V gave up 4 bases and J gave up 2 bases, with 8 bases separating them. This CDR3 is built from 13 residues. Here the CDR3 DNA reads TGTGCCTGGACCAGGGAAAACACCGGGGAGCTGTTTTTT. Translating gives CAWTRENTGELFF.

As concerns this clone: Additional DNA sequences in this sample encode the identical CDR3. The chain recombines TRBV5-6 with TRBJ1-1; 10 positions match TRBD1. From germline, CDR1 is SGHDT and CDR2 YYEEEE. The CDR3 length is 14 residues. J lost 5 bases, V lost 0 bases, and 1 base had no gene match. CDR3 in amino acids: CASSLGQGATEAFF. For the CDR3, the DNA is TGTGCCAGCAGCTTGGGACAGGGGGCGACTGAAGCTTTCTTT.

The chain carries TRBV27 and TRBJ2-3; D gene unclear. Trimming removed 5 bases from V and 7 bases from J, with 19 bases in between. This CDR3 is 15 amino acids long. Germline-derived CDR1 and CDR2 are MNHEY and SMNVEV (reference sequence). CDR3 sequence reads: CASSETRLSGNTQYF. In nucleotides, the CDR3 is TGTGCCAGCAGTGAAACCCGCCTAAGTGGCAATACGCAGTATTTT.

The chain has TRBV27 and TRBJ2-7; no reliable D call. Germline loops: CDR1 MNHEY, CDR2 SMNVEV (reference sequence). The CDR3 is 13 amino acids. V was trimmed by 4 bases and J by 0 bases, leaving 7 bases between them. The CDR3 DNA reads as TGTGCCAGCAGTTATGGTACCTCCTACGAGCAGTACTTC. Translated, it gives CASSYGTSYEQYF.

Concerning this clone itself: Different DNA sequences within this sample yield the same CDR3. The genes are TRBV28 and TRBJ2-5; TRBD2 might be the D (6 bases). V shed 2 bases and J shed 5 bases, with 9 bases lying between them. Germline values: CDR1 MDHEN, CDR2 SYDVKM. The CDR3 consists of 13 residues. The CDR3: CASSLGGEETQYF. The CDR3 DNA reads as TGTGCCAGCAGTTTAGGCGGGGAGGAGACCCAGTACTTC.

The J gene is TRBJ2-1, the V gene TRBV5-1; D is unclear. CDR1 and CDR2 (germline): SGHRS, YFSETQ. Trimming cost V 0 bases and J 2 bases, with 12 bases left between them. There are 16 residues in the CDR3. CDR3 DNA: TGCGCCAGCAGCTTGGATGCGGATCCCACCTACAATGAGCAGTTCTTC. As protein: CASSLDADPTYNEQFF.

This clone was observed once. The chain carries TRBV4-3 and TRBJ2-7; a possible D gene is TRBD2 (6 bases). Trimming removed 3 bases from V and 0 bases from J, with 12 bases in between. This CDR3 has 15 residues. The germline V gene has CDR1 LGHNA and CDR2 YSLEER. The DNA for the CDR3 is TGCGCCAGCAGCCATTTTGCGGGGACCTCCTACGAGCAGTACTTC. Protein sequence: CASSHFAGTSYEQYF.

The rearrangement joins TRBV29-1 to TRBJ1-1; D remains ambiguous. This CDR3 has 13 residues. Germline V lookup: CDR1 SQVTM, CDR2 ANQGSEA. The V end lost 4 bases, the J end lost 1 base, and 10 bases lay between the germline ends. The CDR3 DNA sequence: TGCAGCGTTGCGCCGGGATCGAACACTGAAGCTTTCTTT. This sequence encodes CSVAPGSNTEAFF. The whole variable domain, filled in from reference TRBV29-1 and TRBJ1-1, reads SAVISQKPSRDICQRGTSLTIQCQVDSQVTMMFWYRQQPGQSLTLIATANQGSEATYESGFVIDKFPISRPNLTFSTLTVSNMSPEDSSIYLCSVAPGSNTEAFFGQGTRLTVV.

The chain uses TRBV13 and TRBJ2-7; unclear D gene. The CDR3 runs 14 residues. Looked up from germline, CDR1 is PRHDT and CDR2 is FYEKMQ (reference sequence). The V and J ends lost 1 base and 0 bases respectively, with 7 bases between them. The CDR3 is CASSLEAVSYEQYF. As DNA, the CDR3 is TGTGCCAGCAGCTTAGAGGCAGTCTCCTACGAGCAGTACTTC.

This clone has a handful of counts. V usage is TRBV5-6 and J usage is TRBJ2-2; TRBD1 matches 7 bases. This CDR3 spans 15 amino acids. Germline V gene sequence: CDR1 SGHDT, CDR2 YYEEEE. The ends lost 3 bases at V and 4 bases at J; junction bases unmatched: 6. DNA of the CDR3: TGTGCCAGCAGCTCGGGACAGCTAATCACCGGGGAGCTGTTTTTT. This translates into CASSSGQLITGELFF.

The chain employs TRBV4-3 and TRBJ1-2; D possibly corresponds to TRBD1 (5 bases). This CDR3 contains 14 residues. Trimming removed 0 bases from V and 7 bases from J, with 12 bases in between. Germline lookup yields CDR1 LGHNA and CDR2 YSLEER. The CDR3 nucleotides read TGCGCCAGCAGCCAAGATCCAGGGCAGCCTGGCTACACCTTC. This gives the protein CASSQDPGQPGYTF.

The rearrangement links TRBV2 to TRBJ2-1, with D perhaps assigned TRBD1 or TRBD2 (5 bases each). The germline CDR1 and CDR2 sequences are SNHLY and FYNNEI. The ends were cut back, 7 bases at V and 3 bases at J, with 13 bases in the middle. The CDR3 is 14 amino acids. The CDR3 is CASMIRDGYNEQFF. DNA for the CDR3: TGTGCCAGCATGATCCGGGACGGCTACAATGAGCAGTTCTTC.

This clone was seen only once. J is TRBJ2-7 and V is TRBV13; 8 positions agree with TRBD1. The CDR3 is 15 residues long. Germline loops: CDR1 PRHDT, CDR2 FYEKMQ (reference sequence). V lost 3 bases, J lost 3 bases, and 7 bases stayed unmatched. DNA of the CDR3: TGTGCCAGCAGCTTCACCCGACAGGGGATCTACGAGCAGTACTTC. Translating gives CASSFTRQGIYEQYF.

V usage is TRBV13 and J usage is TRBJ1-1; 7 bases align to TRBD1. J lost 1 base, V lost 5 bases, and 7 bases had no gene match. The CDR3 loop spans 15 amino acids. From germline, CDR1 is PRHDT and CDR2 FYEKMQ (reference sequence). CDR3 residues: CASSPRTGRNTEAFF. The CDR3 coding sequence is TGTGCCAGCAGCCCTCGGACAGGAAGGAACACTGAAGCTTTCTTT.

This clone was observed a few times. Possible read error: a much larger clone is one base away. The rearrangement uses TRBV5-5 and TRBJ1-1; D is ambiguous. Trimming cost V 0 bases and J 3 bases, with 3 bases left between them. The germline V gene encodes CDR1 SGHKS and CDR2 YYEKEE (reference sequence). The CDR3 has 12 residues. This chain's CDR3 is CASSLGYTEAFF. CDR3 bases: TGTGCCAGCAGCTTGGGGTACACTGAAGCTTTCTTT.

V gene TRBV7-9 combines with J gene TRBJ2-7; D is uncertain. Trimming removed 1 base at V and 2 bases at J, with 12 bases between. The CDR3 totals 15 residues. In germline, CDR1 is SEHNR, CDR2 FQNEAQ (reference sequence). The CDR3 sequence is CASSLDLEATYEQYF. CDR3 in DNA: TGTGCCAGCAGCTTAGATCTGGAAGCTACCTACGAGCAGTACTTC.

The V and J genes are TRBV6-5 and TRBJ2-5; D is unclear. The CDR3 extends over 15 amino acids. Germline V gene sequence: CDR1 MNHEY, CDR2 SVGAGI. Between the trimmed V and J ends, which lost 1 base and 5 bases, there was a span of 14 bases. The CDR3 protein is CASSYFSPDLETQYF. CDR3 coding DNA: TGTGCCAGCAGTTACTTCTCCCCTGATCTGGAGACCCAGTACTTC.

The chain's CDR3 is CASSLEGTGRFEQYF. The CDR3 nucleotides are TGCGCCAGCAGCTTGGAGGGGACAGGGCGTTTCGAGCAGTACTTC. V is TRBV5-1 and J is TRBJ2-7; 9 bases line up with TRBD1. The CDR3 is 15 amino acids. The germline CDR1 and CDR2 sequences are SGHRS and YFSETQ. V lost 0 bases to trimming and J lost 6 bases; unmatched junction nucleotides: 7.